The clone carrying this T cell receptor beta chain is a singleton in its sample. Its antigen is not identified. RNA transcripts were the template for amplifying TCR beta CDR3 regions. TCR CDR3 underwent first-round RT-PCR with the HTBI primer set. Via MiXCR, TCRdb re-called the multiplex PCR reads, giving one row per CDR3 protein. Here the sample spans some 800,000 distinct CDR3 sequences, roughly 37% being singletons. The data originate from a study of T cells in Graves' hyperthyroidism and ophthalmopathy. General study points: Clonotypes that were expanded in thyroid above 0.001 mostly appeared in blood too. Ophthalmopathy was separated from stable hyperthyroidism by a 13 V-J model.

Germline V gene data show CDR1 as SGHTA and CDR2 as FQGNSA. Trimming left V 5 bases short and J 7 bases short, with 12 bases between. The CDR3 extends over 12 amino acids. Absence of ophthalmopathy progression within 18 months defined stable Graves' hyperthyroidism. Diagnoses were established using clinical symptoms, serum thyroxine and TRAb, thyroid ultrasound and orbital computed tomography. The J gene is TRBJ2-7, the V gene TRBV7-2, with D possibly being TRBD1 (6 bases). Sequences were obtained from blood. The origin of this receptor is a man aged 18 to 30 with Graves' hyperthyroidism. CDR3 nucleotides: TGTGCCAGCAGCCTCAGGGGTTTTGAGCAGTACTTC. Translation: CASSLRGFEQYF.